Shown below are 27 T cell receptor beta chains from a single sample sequenced in a study of blood T cell repertoires in COVID-19. Assay: immunoSEQ multiplex PCR; the TCRdb copy retains only in-frame clones and omits some. Of approximately 140,000 clones listed, about 87% are singletons. Sample: peripheral blood. These receptors all come from a man in his fifties or sixties with active or convalescent COVID-19.

This chain joins TRBV29-1 and TRBJ2-1; tentatively, D is TRBD1 (5 bases). There are 12 residues in the CDR3. Germline V gene sequence: CDR1 SQVTM, CDR2 ANQGSEA. The V end was cut by 4 bases, the J end by 8 bases, with 12 bases between. CDR3 protein: CSVGGSRDEQFF. The CDR3 DNA reads TGCAGCGTTGGTGGTTCCAGGGATGAGCAGTTCTTC.

About this clone itself: The junction and the germline gene differ at one end; a read error may be behind it. V is TRBV7-2 and J is TRBJ1-2; a weak D match, TRBD1 (5 bases). This CDR3 contains 12 residues. Germline loops: CDR1 SGHTA, CDR2 FQGNSA. The CDR3 protein is CASSLNSRVGDF. The CDR3 bases are TGTGCCAGCAGCTTAAATTCCAGGGTAGGGGATTTC.

V usage is TRBV11-3 and J usage is TRBJ2-1; perhaps TRBD2 as D (6 bases). The CDR3 covers 16 residues. Germline V gene sequence: CDR1 SGHNT, CDR2 YENEEA. The V and J ends lost 4 bases and 0 bases respectively, with 13 bases between them. The CDR3 loop reads CASSYRLGGSYNEQFF. The CDR3 nucleotides read TGTGCCAGCAGCTACCGCCTGGGGGGCTCCTACAATGAGCAGTTCTTC.

This chain connects TRBV5-1 to TRBJ2-7; 9 positions agree with TRBD2. The junction had 6 bases not matched to a gene; V was cut back by 5 bases and J by 0 bases. CDR1 and CDR2 from the germline V gene are SGHRS and YFSETQ. The CDR3 contains 15 residues. For the CDR3, the DNA is TGCGCCAGCAGTCCGAATAGCGGGAGCTCCTACGAGCAGTACTTC. Its translation: CASSPNSGSSYEQYF.

This clone has a handful of counts. This chain links TRBV9 with TRBJ2-5; TRBD1 matches 7 bases. CDR1 and CDR2 (germline): SGDLS, YYNGEE. The junction had 7 bases not matched to a gene; V was cut back by 3 bases and J by 2 bases. This CDR3 has 15 amino acids. The CDR3 loop reads CASSATQTGQETQYF. The CDR3 DNA reads TGTGCCAGCAGCGCCACCCAGACAGGGCAAGAGACCCAGTACTTC.

V usage is TRBV7-2 and J usage is TRBJ2-3; weak D call: TRBD1 (6 bases). Germline V CDR1 and CDR2: SGHTA, FQGNSA. V gave up 5 bases and J gave up 0 bases, with 12 bases separating them. CDR3 size: 15 residues. The CDR3 reads CASSPRQGSTDTQYF. DNA of the CDR3: TGTGCCAGCAGCCCCCGGCAGGGGAGCACAGATACGCAGTATTTT.

The chain couples TRBV6-6 to TRBJ2-1, with a possible D match to TRBD1 (6 bases). The CDR3 has 13 residues. Trimming left V 2 bases short and J 6 bases short, with 8 bases between. CDR1 is MNHNY, CDR2 SVGAGI, per germline (reference sequence). The CDR3 region is CASSYKGGNEQFF. The CDR3 DNA follows: TGTGCCAGCAGTTACAAAGGGGGCAATGAGCAGTTCTTC.

The V gene is TRBV6-2 or TRBV6-3, the J gene TRBJ2-5; D is possibly TRBD1 (7 bases). This CDR3 is 16 amino acids long. Germline V lookup: CDR1 MNHEY, CDR2 SVGEGT. V was clipped by 0 bases and J by 4 bases, with 15 bases between them. In DNA, the CDR3 is TGTGCCAGCAGTTACTCGACGGCAGGGGGAGGAGAGACCCAGTACTTC. Translated, it gives CASSYSTAGGGETQYF.

The chain employs TRBV2 and TRBJ1-1; 8 nucleotides align to TRBD1. The ends lost 5 bases at V and 0 bases at J; junction bases unmatched: 5. Per germline, CDR1 SNHLY and CDR2 FYNNEI. CDR3 size: 15 residues. The CDR3: CASSTRTGMNTEAFF. Written as DNA, the CDR3 is TGTGCCAGCAGTACCCGGACAGGGATGAACACTGAAGCTTTCTTT.

The V gene is TRBV4-3, the J gene TRBJ2-5; 13 nucleotides align to TRBD2. This CDR3 region has 18 residues. V dropped 0 bases and J dropped 2; count of bases not matched to a gene: 6. From germline, CDR1 is LGHNA and CDR2 YSLEER. This CDR3 is CASSQELAGGPNQETQYF. CDR3 DNA sequence: TGCGCCAGCAGCCAAGAACTAGCGGGAGGGCCGAATCAAGAGACCCAGTACTTC.

V gene TRBV18 combines with J gene TRBJ2-1; TRBD2 matches 9 bases. This CDR3 region has 15 residues. Looked up from germline, CDR1 is KGHSH and CDR2 is LQKENI. Trimming removed 3 bases from V and 5 bases from J; junction bases left unmatched: 5. In DNA, the CDR3 is TGTGCCAGCTCACCGCGGACTAGCGCCAACAATGAGCAGTTCTTC. Amino acid sequence: CASSPRTSANNEQFF.

This chain connects TRBV5-1 to TRBJ2-7; 12 bases are shared with TRBD2. J was trimmed by 1 base and V by 4 bases; bases with no gene match: 3. Germline assignment: CDR1 SGHRS and CDR2 YFSETQ. The CDR3 has 15 residues. The CDR3 region is CASSVTSGRSYEQYF. For the CDR3, the DNA is TGCGCCAGCAGCGTGACTAGCGGGAGATCCTACGAGCAGTACTTC. Looking up the rest from reference TRBV5-1 and TRBJ2-7 gives the full variable domain: KAGVTQTPRYLIKTRGQQVTLSCSPISGHRSVSWYQQTPGQGLQFLFEYFSETQRNKGNFPGRFSGRQFSNSRSEMNVSTLELGDSALYLCASSVTSGRSYEQYFGPGTRLTVT.

This clone showed up just once. This rearrangement joins TRBV5-4 to TRBJ2-5; TRBD2 aligns across 8 bases. CDR1 and CDR2 (germline): SGHNT, YYREEE (reference sequence). There are 15 residues in the CDR3. With 5 bases clipped from V and 8 bases from J, the junction kept 14 bases outside the gene matches. The CDR3, as DNA: TGTGCCAGCAGTCAGGGGCTGCTAGCGGGTGAAACCCAGTACTTC. Protein: CASSQGLLAGETQYF.

This chain connects TRBV27 to TRBJ1-2; 10 bases agree with TRBD1. The V segment lost 5 bases and the J segment 4 bases; nucleotides outside the gene matches: 7. Germline CDR1 MNHEY, CDR2 SMNVEV (reference sequence). This CDR3 contains 15 residues. CDR3 nucleotide sequence: TGTGCCAGCAGTCCAGCGGGACAGGGGTCCTATGGCTACACCTTC. Translation: CASSPAGQGSYGYTF.

To note about this clone: In the same sample, other DNA sequences code for this CDR3. The rearrangement links TRBV19 to TRBJ1-1; D is unclear. The CDR3 is 13 residues long. The V gene lost 4 bases and the J gene lost 0 bases, with 6 bases spanning the gap. The germline CDR1 and CDR2 sequences are LNHDA and SQIVND (reference sequence). CDR3 region: CASSTQVNTEAFF. In DNA, the CDR3 is TGTGCCAGTAGTACACAAGTGAACACTGAAGCTTTCTTT.

The chain carries TRBV11-2 and TRBJ1-3; D gene unclear. The germline CDR1 and CDR2 sequences are SGHAT and FQNNGV. This CDR3 spans 16 amino acids. V lost 1 base and J 0 bases, leaving 10 bases between the germline ends. The CDR3 nucleotides read TGTGCCAGCAGCTTAGTACATGGACTCTCTGGAAACACCATATATTTT. Residues: CASSLVHGLSGNTIYF.

With respect to this clone: At one of its ends the junction is not consistent with the germline gene, which may arise from a read error. The rearrangement joins TRBV7-2 to TRBJ2-1; TRBD2 agrees at 11 bases. CDR1 SGHTA and CDR2 FQGNSA come from the germline V gene. The CDR3 totals 16 residues. The CDR3 reads CAGSPRILAGDGEQFF. CDR3 DNA: TGTGCCGGCAGCCCCCGGATACTAGCGGGAGACGGTGAGCAGTTCTTC. Based on the CDR3 plus reference TRBV7-2 and TRBJ2-1, the full variable domain is GAGVSQSPSNKVTEKGKDVELRCDPISGHTALYWYRQSLGQGLEFLIYFQGNSAPDKSGLPSDRFSAERTGGSVSTLTIQRTQQEDSAVYLCAGSPRILAGDGEQFFGPGTRLTVL.

The V gene is TRBV9, the J gene TRBJ2-1; a possible D gene is TRBD2 (6 bases). V gave up 4 bases and J gave up 2 bases, with 7 bases separating them. Per germline, CDR1 SGDLS and CDR2 YYNGEE. This CDR3 is 13 amino acids long. CDR3 in amino acids: CASSPGAYNEQFF. The DNA of the CDR3 is TGTGCCAGCAGCCCGGGGGCCTACAATGAGCAGTTCTTC.

The chain couples TRBV7-3 to TRBJ1-2; 9 bases are a match to TRBD1. Germline assignment: CDR1 SGHTA and CDR2 FQGTGA. Trimming removed 5 bases from V and 6 bases from J; junction bases left unmatched: 13. The CDR3 has 16 amino acids. The CDR3 loop is CASSPGQGGWVDGYTF. Written as DNA, the CDR3 is TGTGCCAGCAGCCCGGGACAGGGCGGTTGGGTGGATGGCTACACCTTC.

This rearrangement joins TRBV7-2 to TRBJ1-3, with a weak D call TRBD1 (5 bases). The CDR3 covers 16 residues. Germline V gene lookup returns CDR1 SGHTA and CDR2 FQGNSA. Between the trimmed V and J ends, which lost 1 base and 0 bases, there was a span of 10 bases. The CDR3, as DNA: TGTGCCAGCAGCTTAGTTCCGGGGGTCTCTGGAAACACCATATATTTT. This codes for CASSLVPGVSGNTIYF.

This clone showed up just a few times. The chain carries TRBV4-3 and TRBJ1-3; weak D call: TRBD1 (5 bases). Deletions cut 2 bases from V and 3 bases from J, with 17 bases between. CDR1 and CDR2 from the germline V gene are LGHNA and YSLEER. The length of the CDR3 is 17 residues. The CDR3 loop is CASSQLGRSSSGNTIYF. The DNA for the CDR3 is TGCGCCAGCAGCCAACTGGGGCGAAGCTCTAGTGGAAACACCATATATTTT.

V is TRBV4-3 and J is TRBJ1-5, with 8 bases aligning to TRBD1. The V and J ends lost 0 bases and 6 bases, in that order; junction bases with no gene match: 1. The length of the CDR3 is 14 residues. The germline V gene encodes CDR1 LGHNA and CDR2 YSLEER. The CDR3 sequence: CASSQEQGVQPQHF. CDR3 sequence (DNA): TGCGCCAGCAGCCAAGAACAGGGGGTTCAGCCCCAGCATTTT.

This clone was counted a single time. The rearrangement links TRBV27 to TRBJ2-2, with 8 bases identical to TRBD2. Trimming removed 2 bases from V and 5 bases from J; junction bases left unmatched: 10. This CDR3 contains 17 residues. The germline gives CDR1 MNHEY, CDR2 SMNVEV (reference sequence). The CDR3 nucleotides read TGTGCCAGCAGTTTAGGGGCGACTAGCGCGAGGACCGGGGAGCTGTTTTTT. This translates into CASSLGATSARTGELFF.

The CDR3, as DNA: TGTGCCAGCAGCGTAGGAGCAGGTGCAATCTCCGGGGAGCTGTTTTTT. As protein: CASSVGAGAISGELFF. The chain couples TRBV9 to TRBJ2-2; D unclear. The length of the CDR3 is 16 residues. V shed 0 bases and J shed 6 bases, with 15 bases lying between them. Germline V gene lookup returns CDR1 SGDLS and CDR2 YYNGEE.

V is TRBV13 and J is TRBJ2-1; D gene unclear. Germline-derived CDR1 and CDR2 are PRHDT and FYEKMQ (reference sequence). V dropped 5 bases and J dropped 10 bases, with 24 bases sitting between them. This CDR3 is built from 16 residues. The CDR3 DNA reads as TGTGCCAGCAGCGGCACCTCGGGTGCTCTAAATCGAGAGCAGTTCTTC. Protein sequence: CASSGTSGALNREQFF.

CDR3 sequence: CASSGGQIPEQFF. In DNA, the CDR3 is TGTGCCAGCAGCGGCGGACAGATCCCCGAGCAGTTCTTC. The chain carries TRBV9 and TRBJ2-1; tentatively, D is TRBD1 (6 bases). CDR1 and CDR2 (germline): SGDLS, YYNGEE. The CDR3 runs to 13 residues. Trimming removed 3 bases from V and 10 bases from J, with 14 bases in between.

The chain joins TRBV5-4 to TRBJ2-7; 12 bases fit TRBD1. Germline values: CDR1 SGHNT, CDR2 YYREEE (reference sequence). V shed 4 bases, J shed 5 bases, and the junction held 7 bases outside the gene matches. The CDR3 runs 15 residues. The CDR3 coding sequence is TGTGCCAGCAGCACTCGGGACAGGGGGCGCCACGAGCAGTACTTC. Protein product: CASSTRDRGRHEQYF.